Below, 21 T cell receptor beta chains from the same sample are listed, as sequenced in a study of a mutant IDH1 vaccine in newly diagnosed glioma. The time point is: week 23, last vaccination. The vaccine gave 300 ug of a 20-mer mutant IDH1 peptide subcutaneously per dose. These receptors' targets are unknown. Assay used: immunoSEQ multiplex PCR; TCRdb lists only in-frame clones, some missing. The sample comprises around 60,000 clones, 70% to 90% of which are singletons, and roughly 3.9% rests with the top ten. This specimen was PBMCs, taken from a glioma patient whose treatment included an IDH1 peptide vaccine. The receptors originated from a man aged 25-45 years with glioma.

The chain has TRBV7-9 and TRBJ2-2, with D perhaps matching TRBD1 or TRBD2 (5 bases each). Trimming cost V 1 base and J 5 bases, with 11 bases left between them. CDR1 is SEHNR, CDR2 FQNEAQ, per germline (reference sequence). The CDR3 is 15 amino acids. The CDR3 spells CASSLGRGTTGELFF. The CDR3 DNA follows: TGTGCCAGCAGCTTAGGACGGGGCACGACCGGGGAGCTGTTTTTT.

Worth noting for this clone: The germline gene is not matched at one end of the junction; a read error may be the cause. The V and J genes are TRBV19 and TRBJ2-1; 7 bases are a match to TRBD1. The CDR3 runs 16 residues. Germline V gene data show CDR1 as LNHDA and CDR2 as SQIVND (reference sequence). CDR3 residues: CAGSIRRTGGRGEQFF. CDR3 nucleotides: TGTGCCGGTAGCATCAGGCGGACAGGAGGTCGGGGTGAGCAGTTCTTC.

A few counts support this clone. The V and J genes are TRBV11-3 and TRBJ2-2; weak D call: TRBD1 (6 bases). The germline V gene has CDR1 SGHNT and CDR2 YENEEA. This CDR3 comprises 16 residues. V lost 2 bases, J lost 7 bases, and 17 bases lay in between. CDR3 amino acids: CASSLKMSTGIGELFF. CDR3 bases: TGTGCCAGCAGCTTAAAAATGTCTACAGGGATCGGGGAGCTGTTTTTT.

The sample holds a few counts of this clone. The V and J genes are TRBV10-3 and TRBJ2-5; 11 bases are shared with TRBD1. V trimming: 0 bases; J trimming: 5 bases; junction bases outside the gene matches: 2. The CDR3 is 15 residues long. The germline CDR1 and CDR2 sequences are ENHRY and SYGVKD. The CDR3 sequence is CAISESDRGQETQYF. As DNA, the CDR3 is TGTGCCATCAGTGAGTCGGACAGGGGGCAGGAGACCCAGTACTTC.

This chain connects TRBV7-6 to TRBJ2-1; no definite D call. V was shortened by 1 base and J by 0 bases, with 7 bases between the two germline ends. Germline lookup yields CDR1 SGHVS and CDR2 FNYEAQ. The CDR3 spans 15 residues. The CDR3 DNA reads TGTGCCAGCAGCTTAGGCAGTAGCTCCTACAATGAGCAGTTCTTC. Protein: CASSLGSSSYNEQFF.

The chain uses TRBV6-1 and TRBJ2-2, with D perhaps matching TRBD2 (5 bases). V was cut by 4 bases and J by 5 bases, with 8 bases left in between. There are 13 residues in the CDR3. Looked up from germline, CDR1 is MNHNS and CDR2 is SASEGT. This chain's CDR3 is CASSVTGTGELFF. CDR3 coding DNA: TGTGCCAGCAGTGTAACGGGGACCGGGGAGCTGTTTTTT.

This chain joins TRBV6-5 and TRBJ1-2; TRBD1 matches 9 bases. Germline CDR1 MNHEY, CDR2 SVGAGI. The V and J ends lost 5 bases and 5 bases, in that order; junction bases with no gene match: 6. This CDR3 contains 14 residues. This CDR3 is CASSRQGVWYGYTF. CDR3 DNA: TGTGCCAGCAGTCGACAGGGGGTATGGTATGGCTACACCTTC.

This chain uses TRBV6-5 with TRBJ2-3; D could derive from TRBD1 or TRBD2 (5 bases each). Germline values: CDR1 MNHEY, CDR2 SVGAGI. This CDR3 spans 15 amino acids. Trimming stripped 2 bases from V and 1 base from J, with 10 bases between. The CDR3 protein is CASSYRDRRTDTQYF. CDR3 sequence (DNA): TGTGCCAGCAGTTACCGGGACCGACGCACAGATACGCAGTATTTT.

The chain links TRBV7-9 to TRBJ1-1; no firm D call. This CDR3 spans 14 amino acids. Germline V gives CDR1 SEHNR, CDR2 FQNEAQ (reference sequence). Trimming shortened V by 0 bases and J by 5 bases, and 10 bases separated the two germline ends. The CDR3 bases are TGTGCCAGCAGCTTAGCGGTCGGGGTAACTGAAGCTTTCTTT. It codes for CASSLAVGVTEAFF.

The chain links TRBV18 to TRBJ2-1; D is possibly TRBD1 (6 bases). Per the germline V gene, CDR1 is KGHSH and CDR2 is LQKENI. The CDR3 has 13 amino acids. Trimming cost V 6 bases and J 7 bases, with 13 bases left between them. In DNA form, the CDR3 reads TGTGCCAGCTCCGTGTCAGGGGCTAATGAGCAGTTCTTC. Its protein is CASSVSGANEQFF.

The chain couples TRBV10-1 to TRBJ2-2; 11 positions match TRBD1. Trimming took 2 bases from V and 6 from J; bases not matched to a gene: 5. CDR3 size: 16 residues. The germline gives CDR1 WNHNN, CDR2 SYGVQD (reference sequence). The CDR3 sequence: CASSEPGQGASGELFF. CDR3 bases: TGCGCCAGCAGTGAGCCTGGACAGGGGGCGTCCGGGGAGCTGTTTTTT.

The rearrangement links TRBV5-1 to TRBJ2-7; D is tentatively TRBD1 or TRBD2 (5 bases each). Germline V gives CDR1 SGHRS, CDR2 YFSETQ. The CDR3 extends over 16 amino acids. Between the trimmed V and J ends, which lost 5 bases and 0 bases, there was a span of 18 bases. This CDR3 reads CASRLTAGRNSYEQYF. CDR3 DNA: TGCGCCAGCAGACTTACGGCAGGGAGAAACTCCTACGAGCAGTACTTC.

The chain combines TRBV2 with TRBJ2-5, with D uncertain. V lost 2 bases, J lost 11 bases, and 9 bases lay in between. This CDR3 has 11 amino acids. Per the germline V gene, CDR1 is SNHLY and CDR2 is FYNNEI. Written as DNA, the CDR3 is TGTGCCAGCAGTGAATCGTGGCCGCAGTACTTC. This translates into CASSESWPQYF.

This clone occurred once. At the DNA level, this CDR3 is encoded by other sequences in the same sample as well. The chain employs TRBV18 and TRBJ2-1; 13 bases map to TRBD2. The junction had 1 base not matched to a gene; V was cut back by 2 bases and J by 6 bases. Germline-derived CDR1 and CDR2 are KGHSH and LQKENI. The CDR3 is 15 residues long. The CDR3 sequence: CASSPTSGGANEQFF. The CDR3 bases are TGTGCCAGCTCACCAACTAGCGGGGGGGCCAATGAGCAGTTCTTC. The full variable domain, rest sourced from reference TRBV18 and TRBJ2-1, is NAGVMQNPRHLVRRRGQEARLRCSPMKGHSHVYWYRQLPEEGLKFMVYLQKENIIDESGMPKERFSAEFPKEGPSILRIQQVVRGDSAAYFCASSPTSGGANEQFFGPGTRLTVL.

J is TRBJ2-3 and V is TRBV4-1, with D uncertain. The CDR3 extends over 15 amino acids. Trimming removed 1 base at V and 2 bases at J, with 10 bases between. Per germline, CDR1 MGHRA and CDR2 YSYEKL. This chain's CDR3 is CASSQGATNTDTQYF. CDR3 in DNA: TGCGCCAGCAGCCAAGGGGCTACAAACACAGATACGCAGTATTTT.

This clone has only one observation. The chain is built from TRBV11-2 and TRBJ1-3; TRBD1 is a possible D gene (5 bases). Trimming pared 4 bases from V and 8 bases from J, leaving 12 bases between. CDR3 size: 13 residues. Germline V lookup: CDR1 SGHAT, CDR2 FQNNGV. This CDR3 is CASSSYGGDTIYF. The CDR3 coding sequence is TGTGCCAGCAGCTCGTACGGGGGGGACACCATATATTTT.

V and J are TRBV6-5 and TRBJ1-5, with TRBD1 identical over 7 bases. With 6 bases clipped from V and 4 bases from J, the junction kept 6 bases outside the gene matches. Germline loops: CDR1 MNHEY, CDR2 SVGAGI. There are 14 residues in the CDR3. This CDR3 reads CASRQMTGNQPQHF. The DNA of the CDR3 is TGTGCCAGCAGGCAAATGACAGGGAATCAGCCCCAGCATTTT.

The chain links TRBV6-6 to TRBJ2-3; 10 nucleotides match TRBD2. The germline V gene has CDR1 MNHNY and CDR2 SVGAGI (reference sequence). V was pared by 2 bases and J by 4 bases, with 6 bases of the junction left unmatched. The CDR3 length is 16 residues. The CDR3 nucleotides read TGTGCCAGCAGTTACCAGCGGGGGGGCTTCGCAGATACGCAGTATTTT. It translates to CASSYQRGGFADTQYF.

This sequence joins TRBV9 and TRBJ1-3; the D is unclear. Trimming stripped 0 bases from V and 7 bases from J, with 8 bases between. Germline loops: CDR1 SGDLS, CDR2 YYNGEE. CDR3 size: 13 residues. CDR3 bases: TGTGCCAGCAGCGTAGATCGGGGTAACACCATATATTTT. As protein: CASSVDRGNTIYF.

To note about this clone: Different DNA sequences within this sample yield the same CDR3. The chain recombines TRBV19 with TRBJ1-5; the match to TRBD1 covers 10 bases. The CDR3 runs to 14 residues. From germline, CDR1 is LNHDA and CDR2 SQIVND (reference sequence). J gave up 15 bases and V 4 bases, and 12 bases lay outside the gene matches. The CDR3 DNA reads as TGTGCCAGTAGTACTAGACAGGGGGCCGGAAGGTCGCATTTT. Translated: CASSTRQGAGRSHF.

V and J are TRBV27 and TRBJ2-7; weak D call: TRBD1 (6 bases). From germline, CDR1 is MNHEY and CDR2 SMNVEV (reference sequence). V was trimmed by 5 bases and J by 4 bases, leaving 12 bases between them. The CDR3 covers 13 residues. The CDR3, as DNA: TGTGCCAGCAGTCCCGGACAGATGTACGAGCAGTACTTC. It encodes CASSPGQMYEQYF.